The sequence of this T cell receptor (beta chain) was determined in a study of CD8+CD57+ T cells in acquired aplastic anemia. Study results and limitations: In CD8+ cells, Simpson's diversity showed no significant difference between patients and controls.

This clonotype was detected a few times. Its antigen is not identified. The CDR3 has 14 residues. Trimming removed 1 base at V and 3 bases at J, with 7 bases between. Germline-derived CDR1 and CDR2 are SEHNR and FQNEAQ (reference sequence). Genomic DNA provided the template from which TCR beta VDJ and CDR3 profiles were obtained. TCRdb reanalysed the reads using MiXCR and keeps one entry per CDR3 protein. The table includes 200,000 or so distinct CDR3 sequences, about three fifths detected once. V is TRBV7-9 and J is TRBJ1-5; tentatively, D is TRBD1 (5 bases). Specimen: sorted CD4+, CD8+, or CD8+CD57+ T cells (not recorded which) from PBMCs. The clonotype comes from a human donor with severe aplastic anemia or a healthy control (not recorded which). In DNA, the CDR3 is TGTGCCAGCAGCTTAGACAGGAACAATCAGCCCCAGCATTTT. The encoded protein is CASSLDRNNQPQHF.